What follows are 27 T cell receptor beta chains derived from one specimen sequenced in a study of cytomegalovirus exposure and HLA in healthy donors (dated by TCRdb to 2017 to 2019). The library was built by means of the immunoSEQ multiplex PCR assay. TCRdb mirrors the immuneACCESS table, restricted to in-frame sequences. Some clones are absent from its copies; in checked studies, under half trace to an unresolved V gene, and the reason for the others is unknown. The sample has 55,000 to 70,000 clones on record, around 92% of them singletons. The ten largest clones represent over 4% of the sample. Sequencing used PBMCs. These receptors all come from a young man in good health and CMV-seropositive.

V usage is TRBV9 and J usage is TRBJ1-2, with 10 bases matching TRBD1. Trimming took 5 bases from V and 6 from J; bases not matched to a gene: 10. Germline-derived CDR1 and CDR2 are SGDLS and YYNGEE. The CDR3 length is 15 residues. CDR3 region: CASSVQPGTGDGYTF. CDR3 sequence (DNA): TGTGCCAGCAGTGTTCAACCCGGGACAGGGGATGGCTACACCTTC.

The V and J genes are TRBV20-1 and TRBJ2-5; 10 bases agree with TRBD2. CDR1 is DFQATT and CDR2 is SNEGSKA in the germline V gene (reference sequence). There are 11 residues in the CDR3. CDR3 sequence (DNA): TGCAGCCTAGCGGGGGAAGAGACCCAGTACTTC. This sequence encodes CSLAGEETQYF.

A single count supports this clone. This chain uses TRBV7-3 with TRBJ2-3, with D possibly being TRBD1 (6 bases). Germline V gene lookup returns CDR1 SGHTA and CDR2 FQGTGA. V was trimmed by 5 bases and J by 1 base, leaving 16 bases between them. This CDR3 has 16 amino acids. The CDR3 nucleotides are TGTGCCAGCAGCCCAGAACAGGGTTTCGGCACAGATACGCAGTATTTT. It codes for CASSPEQGFGTDTQYF.

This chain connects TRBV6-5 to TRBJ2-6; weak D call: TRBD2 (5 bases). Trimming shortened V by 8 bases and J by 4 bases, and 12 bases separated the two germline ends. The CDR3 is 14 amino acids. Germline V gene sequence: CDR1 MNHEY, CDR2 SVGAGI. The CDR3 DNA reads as TGTGCCAGCTCCTCCCCGGGAGGGGCCAACGTCCTGACTTTC. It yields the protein CASSSPGGANVLTF.

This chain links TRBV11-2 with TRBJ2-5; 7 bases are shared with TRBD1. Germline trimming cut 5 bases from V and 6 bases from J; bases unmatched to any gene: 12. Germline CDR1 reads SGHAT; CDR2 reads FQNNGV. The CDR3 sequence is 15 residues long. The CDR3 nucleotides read TGTGCCAGCAGCCCCACAGGGGCCCGAAGAAAGACCCAGTACTTC. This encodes CASSPTGARRKTQYF.

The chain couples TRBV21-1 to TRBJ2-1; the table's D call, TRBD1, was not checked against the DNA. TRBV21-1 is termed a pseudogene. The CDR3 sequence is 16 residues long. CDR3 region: CASSKDPRGGENEQFF. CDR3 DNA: TGTGCCAGCAGCAAAGATCCTAGGGGTGGCGAGAATGAGCAGTTCTTC.

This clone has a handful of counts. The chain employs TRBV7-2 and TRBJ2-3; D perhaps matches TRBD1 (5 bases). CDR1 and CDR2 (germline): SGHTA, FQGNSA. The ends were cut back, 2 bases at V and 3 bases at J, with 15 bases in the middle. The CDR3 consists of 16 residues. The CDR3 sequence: CASSLQAREFTDTQYF. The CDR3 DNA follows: TGTGCCAGCAGCTTACAGGCCAGGGAATTTACAGATACGCAGTATTTT.

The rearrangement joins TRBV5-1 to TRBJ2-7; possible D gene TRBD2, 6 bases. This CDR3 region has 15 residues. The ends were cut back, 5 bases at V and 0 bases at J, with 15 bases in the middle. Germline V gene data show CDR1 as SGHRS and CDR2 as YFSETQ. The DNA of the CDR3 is TGCGCCAGCAGGGAGGAGGGCCACAGCTCCTACGAGCAGTACTTC. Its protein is CASREEGHSSYEQYF. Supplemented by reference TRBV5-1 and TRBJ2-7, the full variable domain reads KAGVTQTPRYLIKTRGQQVTLSCSPISGHRSVSWYQQTPGQGLQFLFEYFSETQRNKGNFPGRFSGRQFSNSRSEMNVSTLELGDSALYLCASREEGHSSYEQYFGPGTRLTVT.

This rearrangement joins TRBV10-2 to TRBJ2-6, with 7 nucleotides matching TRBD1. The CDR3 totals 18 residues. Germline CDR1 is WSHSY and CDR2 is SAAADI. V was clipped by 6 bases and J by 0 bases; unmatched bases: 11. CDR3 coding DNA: TGCGCCAGCAGACGACAGGGAAAAGAGCTCTCTGGGGCCAACGTCCTGACTTTC. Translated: CASRRQGKELSGANVLTF.

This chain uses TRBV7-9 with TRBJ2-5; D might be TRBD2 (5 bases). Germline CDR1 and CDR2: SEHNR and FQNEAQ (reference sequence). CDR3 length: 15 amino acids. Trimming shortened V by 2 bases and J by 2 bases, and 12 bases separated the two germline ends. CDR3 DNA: TGTGCCAGCAGCTTACACGGGGTACTTCAAGAGACCCAGTACTTC. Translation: CASSLHGVLQETQYF.

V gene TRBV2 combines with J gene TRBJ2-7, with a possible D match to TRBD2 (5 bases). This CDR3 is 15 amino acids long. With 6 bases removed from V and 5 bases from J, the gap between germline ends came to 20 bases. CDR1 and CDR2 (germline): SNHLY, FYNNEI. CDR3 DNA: TGTGCCAGCAGGGATCCGAGAGAGGGTCGGAACGAGCAGTACTTC. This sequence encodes CASRDPREGRNEQYF.

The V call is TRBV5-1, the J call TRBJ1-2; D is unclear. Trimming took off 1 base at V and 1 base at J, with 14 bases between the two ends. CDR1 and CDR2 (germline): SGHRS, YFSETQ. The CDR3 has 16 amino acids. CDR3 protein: CASSLSPQTGNYGYTF. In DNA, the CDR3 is TGCGCCAGCAGCTTGTCCCCACAGACCGGTAACTATGGCTACACCTTC.

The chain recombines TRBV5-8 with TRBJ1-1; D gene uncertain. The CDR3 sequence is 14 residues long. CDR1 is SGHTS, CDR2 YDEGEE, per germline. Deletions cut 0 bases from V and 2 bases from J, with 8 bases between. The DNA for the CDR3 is TGTGCCAGCAGCTTGGCGCCCCTAAACACTGAAGCTTTCTTT. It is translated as CASSLAPLNTEAFF.

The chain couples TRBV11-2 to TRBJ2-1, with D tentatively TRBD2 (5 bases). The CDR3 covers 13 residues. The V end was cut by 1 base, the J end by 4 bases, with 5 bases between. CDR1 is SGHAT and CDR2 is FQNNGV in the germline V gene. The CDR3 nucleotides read TGTGCCAGCAGCTTAGGGACTTACAATGAGCAGTTCTTC. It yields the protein CASSLGTYNEQFF.

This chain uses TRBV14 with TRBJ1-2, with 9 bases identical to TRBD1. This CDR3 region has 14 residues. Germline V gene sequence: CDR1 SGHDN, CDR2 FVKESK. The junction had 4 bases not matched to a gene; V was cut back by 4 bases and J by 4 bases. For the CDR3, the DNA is TGTGCCAGCAGCCCCGGGACAGGGCTCTATGGCTACACCTTC. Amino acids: CASSPGTGLYGYTF.

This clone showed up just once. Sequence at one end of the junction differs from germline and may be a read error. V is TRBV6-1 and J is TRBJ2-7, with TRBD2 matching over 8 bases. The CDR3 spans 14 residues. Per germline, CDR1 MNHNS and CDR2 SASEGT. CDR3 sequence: CASSDSGSGYEQYF. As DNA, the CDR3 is TGCGCCAGCAGTGACAGCGGGAGTGGTTACGAGCAGTACTTC.

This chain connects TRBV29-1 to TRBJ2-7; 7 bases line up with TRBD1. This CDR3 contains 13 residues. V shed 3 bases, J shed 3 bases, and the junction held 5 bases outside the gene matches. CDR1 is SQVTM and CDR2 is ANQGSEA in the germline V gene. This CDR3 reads CSVEDDRVYEQYF. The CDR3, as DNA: TGCAGCGTTGAGGACGACAGGGTCTACGAGCAGTACTTC.

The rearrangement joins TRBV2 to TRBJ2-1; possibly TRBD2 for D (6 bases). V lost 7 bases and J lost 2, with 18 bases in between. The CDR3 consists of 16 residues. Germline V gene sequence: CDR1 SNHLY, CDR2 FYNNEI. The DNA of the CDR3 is TGTGCCAGCATCGGTTTAGCGGAAGCCACCTACAATGAGCAGTTCTTC. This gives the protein CASIGLAEATYNEQFF.

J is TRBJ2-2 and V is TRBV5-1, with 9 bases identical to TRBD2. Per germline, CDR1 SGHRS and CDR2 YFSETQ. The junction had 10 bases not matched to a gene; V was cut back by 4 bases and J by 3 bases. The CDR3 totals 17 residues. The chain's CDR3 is CASSRTSVGLDTGELFF. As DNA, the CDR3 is TGCGCCAGCAGCCGGACTAGCGTAGGATTGGACACCGGGGAGCTGTTTTTT.

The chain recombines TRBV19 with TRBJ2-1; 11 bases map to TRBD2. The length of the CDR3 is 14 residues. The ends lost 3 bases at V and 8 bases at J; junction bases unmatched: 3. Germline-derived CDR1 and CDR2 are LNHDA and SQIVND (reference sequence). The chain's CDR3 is CASSILLAGDEQFF. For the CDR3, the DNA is TGTGCCAGTAGTATCTTACTAGCGGGAGATGAGCAGTTCTTC. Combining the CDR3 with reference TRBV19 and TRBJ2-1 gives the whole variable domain DGGITQSPKYLFRKEGQNVTLSCEQNLNHDAMYWYRQDPGQGLRLIYYSQIVNDFQKGDIAEGYSVSREKKESFPLTVTSAQKNPTAFYLCASSILLAGDEQFFGPGTRLTVL.

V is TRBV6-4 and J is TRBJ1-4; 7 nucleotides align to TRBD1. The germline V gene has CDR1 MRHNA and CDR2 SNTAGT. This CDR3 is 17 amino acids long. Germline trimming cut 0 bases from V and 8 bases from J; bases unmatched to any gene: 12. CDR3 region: CASSDSFCWTGWEKLFF. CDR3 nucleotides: TGTGCCAGCAGTGACTCATTTTGTTGGACAGGATGGGAAAAACTGTTTTTT.

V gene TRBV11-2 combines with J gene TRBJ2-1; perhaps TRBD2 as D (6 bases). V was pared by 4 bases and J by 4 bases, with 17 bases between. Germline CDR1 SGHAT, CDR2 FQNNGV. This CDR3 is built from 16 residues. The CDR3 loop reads CASSSRVLAVYNEQFF. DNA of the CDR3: TGTGCCAGCAGCTCAAGGGTACTAGCAGTATACAATGAGCAGTTCTTC. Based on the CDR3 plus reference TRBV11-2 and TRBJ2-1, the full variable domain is EAGVAQSPRYKIIEKRQSVAFWCNPISGHATLYWYQQILGQGPKLLIQFQNNGVVDDSQLPKDRFSAERLKGVDSTLKIQPAKLEDSAVYLCASSSRVLAVYNEQFFGPGTRLTVL.

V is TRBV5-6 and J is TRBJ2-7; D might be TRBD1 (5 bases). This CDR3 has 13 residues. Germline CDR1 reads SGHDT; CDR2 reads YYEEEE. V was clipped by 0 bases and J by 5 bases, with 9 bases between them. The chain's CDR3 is CASSLDRSNEQYF. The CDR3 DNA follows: TGTGCCAGCAGCTTGGACAGGAGTAACGAGCAGTACTTC.

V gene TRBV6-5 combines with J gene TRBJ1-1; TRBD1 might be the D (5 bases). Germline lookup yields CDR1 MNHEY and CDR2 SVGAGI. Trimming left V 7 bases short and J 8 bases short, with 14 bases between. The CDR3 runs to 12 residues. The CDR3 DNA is TGTGCCAGCAAGGTTGTAGCAGGGGAAGCTTTCTTT. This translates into CASKVVAGEAFF.

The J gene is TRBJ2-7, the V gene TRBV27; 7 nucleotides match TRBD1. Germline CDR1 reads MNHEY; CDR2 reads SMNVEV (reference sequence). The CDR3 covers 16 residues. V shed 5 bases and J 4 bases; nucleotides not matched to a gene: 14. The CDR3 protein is CASSPNIQGKGYEQYF. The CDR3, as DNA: TGTGCCAGCAGTCCGAATATACAGGGGAAGGGGTACGAGCAGTACTTC.

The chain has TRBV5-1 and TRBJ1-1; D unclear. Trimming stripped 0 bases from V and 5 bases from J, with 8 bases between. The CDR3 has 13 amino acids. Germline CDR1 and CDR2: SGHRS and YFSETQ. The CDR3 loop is CASSLVPGTEAFF. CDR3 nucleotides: TGCGCCAGCAGCTTGGTGCCGGGAACTGAAGCTTTCTTT.

CDR3 coding DNA: TGTGCCAGCACCCAACCTGGGGGGAATCTCTACGAGCAGTACTTC. This sequence encodes CASTQPGGNLYEQYF. The V call is TRBV28, the J call TRBJ2-7; D possibly corresponds to TRBD2 (6 bases). Germline V gene sequence: CDR1 MDHEN, CDR2 SYDVKM. The CDR3 loop spans 15 amino acids. Trimming removed 7 bases from V and 3 bases from J, with 19 bases in between.